A selection of T cell receptor beta chains follows, all from one sample in a study of cytomegalovirus exposure and HLA in healthy donors. Profiled with immunoSEQ multiplex PCR; TCRdb holds only in-frame clones, not every one. The sample includes 150,000 or so clones, approximately 80% seen only once; the top ten take about 4%. What was sequenced was PBMCs. Receptor source: a male donor in good health and CMV-seronegative. CDR3s include the opening cysteine and the closing phenylalanine or tryptophan. A D gene is named only where the DNA matches it firmly. Some rows have no size entry. The others give once, few or many, or a class for an expanded clone.

size,length,D,J,V,CDR3,DNA
.,11,.,TRBJ2-1,TRBV20-1,CSALWQGEQFF,TGCAGTGCTCTGTGGCAGGGCGAGCAGTTCTTC
few,13,.,TRBJ2-7,TRBV19,CASSNEASYEQYF,TGTGCCAGTAGCAACGAGGCCTCCTACGAGCAGTACTTC
.,12,.,TRBJ2-5,TRBV5-1,CASSLLGETQYF,TGCGCCAGCAGCCTACTCGGGGAGACCCAGTACTTC
.,16,TRBD1,TRBJ2-5,TRBV19,CASSTLYRGAEETQYF,TGTGCCAGTAGCACCTTATACAGGGGAGCTGAGGAGACCCAGTACTTC
.,12,.,TRBJ2-7,TRBV10-1,CASSEPGGQQYF,TGCGCCAGCAGTGAGCCCGGCGGTCAGCAGTACTTC
.,16,.,TRBJ2-6,TRBV19,CASSISRLSGANVLTF,TGTGCCAGTAGTATTAGCCGCCTCTCTGGGGCCAACGTCCTGACTTTC
.,12,.,TRBJ2-1,TRBV5-6,CASSSNLAEQFF,TGTGCCAGCAGCTCAAATCTAGCGGAGCAGTTCTTC
.,14,TRBD1,TRBJ2-5,TRBV11-2,CASSPRTGEETQYF,TGTGCCAGCAGCCCACGGACAGGGGAAGAGACCCAGTACTTC
.,15,TRBD1,TRBJ2-7,TRBV5-1,CASSLGAGGPYEQYF,TGCGCCAGCAGCCTAGGGGCAGGGGGCCCCTACGAGCAGTACTTC
.,12,.,TRBJ1-2,TRBV29-1,CSVGRTPPGYTF,TGCAGCGTTGGTCGGACACCACCCGGCTACACCTTC
.,15,.,TRBJ2-5,TRBV4-2,CASSQDYPPRETQYF,TGTGCCAGCAGCCAAGATTATCCCCCCCGGGAGACCCAGTACTTC
.,15,TRBD2,TRBJ2-7,TRBV11-2,CASSSRLAGGYEQYF,TGTGCCAGCAGCTCCCGACTAGCGGGAGGTTACGAGCAGTACTTC
.,20,TRBD2,TRBJ2-5,TRBV7-3,CASSLEWTSGMERGQETQYF,TGTGCCAGCAGCTTAGAATGGACTAGCGGGATGGAACGGGGCCAAGAGACCCAGTACTTC
.,20,TRBD2,TRBJ2-2,TRBV5-4,CASSGSGLAGGGWNTGELFF,TGTGCCAGCAGCGGCTCAGGACTAGCGGGAGGGGGTTGGAACACCGGGGAGCTGTTTTTT
.,18,.,TRBJ2-7,TRBV28,CASSFPTGMGLSSYEQYF,TGTGCCAGCAGTTTCCCTACAGGTATGGGCTTAAGCTCCTACGAGCAGTACTTC
.,18,.,TRBJ2-2,TRBV25-1,CASSEFFMGQPNTGELFF,TGTGCCAGCAGTGAGTTCTTTATGGGGCAACCGAACACCGGGGAGCTGTTTTTT
once,17,.,TRBJ2-5,TRBV6-1,CASSEIGGANSKRTQYF,TGTGCCAGCAGTGAAATAGGAGGGGCAAATTCCAAGAGAACCCAGTACTTC